These 25 T cell receptor beta chains were sequenced from one sample in a study of long-term antiretroviral therapy in people with HIV. Survey level was the resolution at which the v3.0 immunoSEQ assay ran. Produced via immunoSEQ multiplex PCR; TCRdb's table is partial and in-frame only. The table records around 30,000 clones, 85% of them present only once. Here the sequenced sample was unsorted PBMCs, taken 2.3 years after starting antiretroviral therapy. The receptor source for this set is a man in his forties with HIV.

The chain links TRBV19 to TRBJ1-2; D is possibly TRBD1 (6 bases). V was shortened by 7 bases and J by 6 bases, with 15 bases between the two germline ends. The CDR3 loop spans 13 amino acids. CDR1 is LNHDA and CDR2 is SQIVND in the germline V gene (reference sequence). The CDR3 DNA sequence: TGTGCCAGTACGGGGGCGCTTCCCAATGGCTACACCTTC. The encoded protein is CASTGALPNGYTF.

This clone was recorded only once. V gene TRBV27 combines with J gene TRBJ1-5; D is undetermined. Germline CDR1 MNHEY, CDR2 SMNVEV (reference sequence). Deletions cut 6 bases from V and 3 bases from J, with 12 bases between. CDR3 length equals 14 residues. The CDR3 sequence is CASSPGIYNQPQHF. The CDR3, as DNA: TGTGCCAGCAGCCCCGGAATCTACAATCAGCCCCAGCATTTT.

CDR3 in amino acids: CASKVRDEQYF. The CDR3 DNA is TGCGCCAGCAAAGTTAGGGACGAGCAGTACTTC. The chain uses TRBV10-2 and TRBJ2-7, with D hard to call. The germline V gene has CDR1 WSHSY and CDR2 SAAADI. V lost 7 bases to trimming and J lost 5 bases, with 9 bases between them. The CDR3 covers 11 residues.

This rearrangement joins TRBV30 to TRBJ1-6; 7 bases are shared with TRBD1. Germline-derived CDR1 and CDR2 are GTSNPN and SVGIG (reference sequence). V lost 3 bases to trimming and J lost 5 bases; unmatched junction nucleotides: 10. CDR3 length: 16 amino acids. The CDR3 loop is CAWSTGQIGNNSPLHF. As DNA, the CDR3 is TGTGCCTGGAGCACGGGACAGATTGGAAATAATTCACCCCTCCACTTT.

This clone was counted a few times. This chain uses TRBV6-1 with TRBJ1-1, with D unresolved. This CDR3 spans 13 amino acids. CDR1 is MNHNS and CDR2 is SASEGT in the germline V gene. V lost 11 bases, J lost 1 base, and 14 bases lay in between. The CDR3 region is CAGSLQENTEAFF. The DNA of the CDR3 is TGTGCCGGGTCTCTCCAGGAGAACACTGAAGCTTTCTTT.

The gene calls are TRBV10-3 and TRBJ1-1; D is undetermined. The germline gives CDR1 ENHRY, CDR2 SYGVKD. V lost 4 bases, J lost 1 base, and 7 bases lay in between. CDR3 length equals 13 residues. Here the CDR3 DNA reads TGTGCCATCAGTGCCGGGCCGAACACTGAAGCTTTCTTT. This sequence encodes CAISAGPNTEAFF.

The chain couples TRBV7-2 to TRBJ2-7; TRBD1 matches at 8 bases. Germline values: CDR1 SGHTA, CDR2 FQGNSA. V lost 3 bases and J lost 2; bases outside the gene matches: 6. CDR3 length: 15 amino acids. DNA of the CDR3: TGTGCCAGCAGCTTTGGGACAGGCAAAACCTACGAGCAGTACTTC. Its protein product is CASSFGTGKTYEQYF.

This clone showed up just once. The rearrangement uses TRBV4-1 and TRBJ2-2; D is possibly TRBD1 or TRBD2 (5 bases each). The CDR3 is made up of 15 amino acids. V was trimmed by 5 bases and J by 5 bases, leaving 15 bases between them. Germline V gene lookup returns CDR1 MGHRA and CDR2 YSYEKL. In nucleotides, the CDR3 is TGCGCCAGCAGCGACGGGACCACCGAGACCGGGGAGCTGTTTTTT. Translating gives CASSDGTTETGELFF.

This clone was picked up one time. The chain uses TRBV11-3 and TRBJ2-3, with D maybe TRBD2 (9 bases). The CDR3 totals 17 residues. Germline-derived CDR1 and CDR2 are SGHNT and YENEEA. Trimming took off 4 bases at V and 6 bases at J, with 23 bases between the two ends. The CDR3 bases are TGTGCCAGCAGCTACGAGCGGGAGGTCGGGACAGGCGATACGCAGTATTTT. Translated: CASSYEREVGTGDTQYF.

The genes are TRBV4-1 and TRBJ1-6; D is unclear. The CDR3 is 13 amino acids. Germline CDR1 MGHRA, CDR2 YSYEKL. Trimming cost V 4 bases and J 10 bases, with 11 bases left between them. The CDR3 protein is CASSLLLESPLHF. The CDR3 DNA is TGCGCCAGCAGCCTCCTACTTGAATCACCCCTCCACTTT.

The V call is TRBV14, the J call TRBJ2-6; D gene ambiguous. V was cut by 3 bases and J by 0 bases, with 9 bases left in between. The CDR3 loop spans 16 amino acids. Per germline, CDR1 SGHDN and CDR2 FVKESK. CDR3 amino acids: CASSQFKSSGANVLTF. CDR3 coding DNA: TGTGCCAGCAGCCAGTTCAAGAGCTCTGGGGCCAACGTCCTGACTTTC.

The rearrangement links TRBV7-3 to TRBJ2-2, with D tentatively TRBD2 (6 bases). In germline, CDR1 is SGHTA, CDR2 FQGTGA. Trimming took off 4 bases at V and 9 bases at J, with 12 bases between the two ends. The CDR3 loop spans 13 amino acids. The CDR3 DNA is TGTGCCAGCAGCTCGGACTATACCCGGGAGCTGTTTTTT. Amino acids: CASSSDYTRELFF.

The chain links TRBV14 to TRBJ1-2; D possibly corresponds to TRBD1 (6 bases). There are 14 residues in the CDR3. Trimming pared 0 bases from V and 6 bases from J, leaving 11 bases between. Germline V gene sequence: CDR1 SGHDN, CDR2 FVKESK. In nucleotides, the CDR3 is TGTGCCAGCAGCCAAGAAGGAGGGGGAGATGGCTACACCTTC. Amino acids: CASSQEGGGDGYTF. The variable domain in full, with the rest retrieved from reference TRBV14 and TRBJ1-2, is EAGVTQFPSHSVIEKGQTVTLRCDPISGHDNLYWYRRVMGKEIKFLLHFVKESKQDESGMPNNRFLAERTGGTYSTLKVQPAELEDSGVYFCASSQEGGGDGYTFGSGTRLTVV.

The V and J genes are TRBV6-5 and TRBJ1-5; possibly TRBD1 for D (5 bases). The CDR3 has 14 residues. CDR1 MNHEY and CDR2 SVGAGI come from the germline V gene. Trimming took 6 bases from V and 4 from J, leaving 13 bases between them. The CDR3 here is CASRKTEENQPQHF. The CDR3 nucleotides read TGTGCCAGCAGGAAGACAGAGGAAAATCAGCCCCAGCATTTT.

The chain links TRBV5-8 to TRBJ2-3, with unresolved D. The CDR3 runs 16 residues. The germline V gene encodes CDR1 SGHTS and CDR2 YDEGEE. The V end lost 2 bases, the J end lost 0 bases, and 13 bases lay between the germline ends. The CDR3 region is CASSLGSSPSTDTQYF. CDR3 nucleotide sequence: TGTGCCAGCAGCTTAGGCAGTTCTCCTAGCACAGATACGCAGTATTTT.

J is TRBJ2-5 and V is TRBV5-1; TRBD1 aligns across 9 bases. CDR3 length: 16 residues. Germline CDR1 SGHRS, CDR2 YFSETQ. V lost 3 bases to trimming and J lost 4 bases; unmatched junction nucleotides: 10. As DNA, the CDR3 is TGCGCCAGCAGCTGGACCCCCGGGACAGGGACAGAGACCCAGTACTTC. As protein: CASSWTPGTGTETQYF.

The rearrangement links TRBV11-3 to TRBJ2-7; 10 bases align to TRBD2. Germline V gene lookup returns CDR1 SGHNT and CDR2 YENEEA. J lost 7 bases, V lost 2 bases, and 5 bases had no gene match. The CDR3 is 14 amino acids. CDR3 nucleotides: TGTGCCAGCAGCTTAACTAGCGGGAAGGGGGAGCAGTACTTC. Encoded protein: CASSLTSGKGEQYF. Variable domain in full (rest from reference TRBV11-3 and TRBJ2-7): EAGVVQSPRYKIIEKKQPVAFWCNPISGHNTLYWYLQNLGQGPELLIRYENEEAVDDSQLPKDRFSAERLKGVDSTLKIQPAELGDSAVYLCASSLTSGKGEQYFGPGTRLTVT.

The chain combines TRBV27 with TRBJ2-7; D is unclear. The CDR3 has 13 residues. Germline assignment: CDR1 MNHEY and CDR2 SMNVEV (reference sequence). Trimming took off 5 bases at V and 7 bases at J, with 15 bases between the two ends. For the CDR3, the DNA is TGTGCCAGCAGTCCCTGGACCCAATCTGAGCAGTACTTC. It translates to CASSPWTQSEQYF.

This clone has a handful of counts. This sequence joins TRBV10-1 and TRBJ1-4; D may be TRBD1 (5 bases). The germline V gene has CDR1 WNHNN and CDR2 SYGVQD (reference sequence). The CDR3 runs 13 residues. The CDR3 bases are TGCGGCAAGAATATCGGGGACCGCGAAAAACTGTTTTTT. Residues: CGKNIGDREKLFF.

The rearrangement joins TRBV5-1 to TRBJ1-1; D ambiguous. This CDR3 is 14 amino acids long. CDR1 and CDR2 from the germline V gene are SGHRS and YFSETQ. V shed 2 bases and J shed 4 bases, with 12 bases lying between them. The CDR3 spells CASSFRSTGTEAFF. The CDR3 DNA reads as TGCGCCAGCAGCTTTCGGTCAACGGGCACTGAAGCTTTCTTT. The variable domain in full, completed from reference TRBV5-1 and TRBJ1-1, reads KAGVTQTPRYLIKTRGQQVTLSCSPISGHRSVSWYQQTPGQGLQFLFEYFSETQRNKGNFPGRFSGRQFSNSRSEMNVSTLELGDSALYLCASSFRSTGTEAFFGQGTRLTVV.

The chain has TRBV11-1 and TRBJ1-1; unclear D gene. The V end was cut by 5 bases, the J end by 0 bases, with 10 bases between. Germline CDR1 reads SGHAT; CDR2 reads FQDESV (reference sequence). CDR3 length equals 14 residues. The CDR3 loop reads CASSQAGMNTEAFF. Here the CDR3 DNA reads TGTGCCAGCAGCCAAGCAGGTATGAACACTGAAGCTTTCTTT.

The chain has TRBV7-9 and TRBJ1-3; the D is unclear. Deletions cut 5 bases from V and 7 bases from J, with 6 bases between. The CDR3 covers 11 residues. Germline assignment: CDR1 SEHNR and CDR2 FQNEAQ (reference sequence). As DNA, the CDR3 is TGTGCCAGCAGCCAAGGCAACACCATATATTTT. It codes for CASSQGNTIYF.

The chain employs TRBV4-1 and TRBJ2-2, with D uncertain. The V gene lost 0 bases and the J gene lost 1 base, with 6 bases spanning the gap. Per germline, CDR1 MGHRA and CDR2 YSYEKL. The CDR3 is 15 residues long. In nucleotides, the CDR3 is TGCGCCAGCAGCCAAGAAACGGGGAACACCGGGGAGCTGTTTTTT. This gives the protein CASSQETGNTGELFF.

The chain links TRBV7-9 to TRBJ1-1, with TRBD1 matching over 8 bases. CDR3 length equals 14 residues. Germline lookup yields CDR1 SEHNR and CDR2 FQNEAQ (reference sequence). The J segment lost 5 bases and the V segment lost 5 bases, leaving 7 bases of the junction unmatched. Here the CDR3 reads CASSLTGGMTEAFF. The CDR3 DNA sequence: TGTGCCAGCAGCCTTACAGGGGGTATGACTGAAGCTTTCTTT.

The chain has TRBV6-5 and TRBJ1-5; 8 nucleotides align to TRBD1. This CDR3 comprises 13 residues. V dropped 6 bases and J dropped 5; count of bases not matched to a gene: 3. Germline V lookup: CDR1 MNHEY, CDR2 SVGAGI. The CDR3 DNA reads TGTGCCAGCAGGCAGGGGGCGCATCAGCCCCAGCATTTT. Amino acid sequence: CASRQGAHQPQHF.